Shown below are 2 T cell receptor beta chains from a single sample sequenced in a study of Tregs in tolerant kidney transplant recipients (dated by TCRdb to between 2018 and 2020). The library was obtained by the immunoSEQ multiplex PCR assay. TCRdb mirrors the immuneACCESS table, restricted to in-frame sequences. Some clones are absent from its copies; in checked studies, under half trace to an unresolved V gene, and the reason for the others is unknown. For this sample, the table gives 25,000 or so clones. The ten top clones hold under 5% of the sample. The time point label for this specimen denotes: 6 months after combined kidney and bone marrow transplant. The transplants used related donors with nonmyeloablative bone marrow transplantation, and mixed chimerism in the human trials was transient. This material consisted of CD4+ T cells from blood (PBMCs), taken 6 months after the transplant. These receptors all stem from a human patient who received a combined kidney and bone marrow transplant. Some T cells present after a transplant may be cells of the graft donor.

The CDR3 sequence is CAINNPPYTGELFF. The covered CDR3 bases are TGTGCCATCAACAACCCTCCTTACACCGGGGAG. This chain uses TRBV10-3 with TRBJ2-2; D uncertain. The read finishes 3 residues shy of the CDR3 end, and the germline J gene is used to complete it. V lost 7 bases and J 3 bases, leaving 12 bases between the germline ends. Germline CDR1 is ENHRY and CDR2 is SYGVKD. This CDR3 spans 14 amino acids.

CDR3 sequence: CASRQGGDTEAFF. The DNA read from the CDR3 is TGTGCCAGCAGACAGGGGGGGGACACTGAA. The chain is built from TRBV7-9 and TRBJ1-1, with 8 bases matching TRBD1. The read finishes 3 residues shy of the CDR3 end, and the germline J gene is used to complete it. Unmatched junction bases numbered 3, after V lost 6 bases and J lost 3 bases. CDR1 and CDR2 from the germline V gene are SEHNR and FQNEAQ (reference sequence). This CDR3 has 13 residues.